This entry concerns a single T cell receptor beta chain. Its antigen is unidentified. Trimming left V 0 bases short and J 0 bases short, with 9 bases between. Germline loops: CDR1 WNHNN, CDR2 SYGVQD (reference sequence). This CDR3 is 15 amino acids long. The primer mix had 60 Vbeta and 13 Jbeta primers. The protocol was immunoSEQ multiplex PCR, while the TCRdb copy is restricted to in-frame clones and leaves out a portion. The table shows 150,000 to 200,000 clones, with approximately 84% occurring only once. The data are from a study of cytomegalovirus exposure and HLA in healthy donors. Study results and caveats: Later, an analysis found that common viral pathogens appeared to be linked with several of the most significant clusters. Most observed TCR sequences were rare, whereas some public TCRs were detected in many donors. A previous analysis found most TCR beta V segments productive roughly 87% or roughly 30% of the time.

The chain employs TRBV10-1 and TRBJ2-7; TRBD2 might be the D (6 bases). The sample taken for sequencing was PBMCs. The receptor comes from a boy aged 5-17 years in good health and CMV-seronegative. The CDR3 loop is CASSESGGSSYEQYF. The CDR3 DNA follows: TGCGCCAGCAGTGAGTCTGGGGGGAGCTCCTACGAGCAGTACTTC.